Listed below are T cell receptor beta chains from one sample, sequenced in a study of chemoradiotherapy in HPV16-positive cancers. The assay was immunoSEQ multiplex PCR, and TCRdb's table has in-frame clones only and misses some. The sample lists around 6,000 clones, approximately 92% occurring once. The sample consisted of tumor tissue, taken from a patient who underwent chemoradiotherapy. The receptors come from a human donor with HPV-associated anogenital cancer. Both conserved end residues are part of each CDR3. Each record gives: D gene, J gene, clone size, V gene, CDR3 DNA, CDR3 protein. D genes are given only for firm matches. Size is omitted from some rows. Given values are once, few, many or a class for expanded clones.

D: -
J: TRBJ1-2
size: -
V: TRBV5-4
DNA: TGTGCCAGCAGCTTGGAACAGGGTGAGGGCTACACCTTC
CDR3: CASSLEQGEGYTF

D: -
J: TRBJ1-1
size: -
V: TRBV6-5
DNA: TGTGCCAGCAATGACCGGGGGTTAAACACTGAAGCTTTCTTT
CDR3: CASNDRGLNTEAFF

D: -
J: TRBJ1-2
size: -
V: TRBV30
DNA: TGTGCCTGGGACCCACAGGTGGGGGGTCGGGGCTACACCTTC
CDR3: CAWDPQVGGRGYTF

D: -
J: TRBJ1-3
size: -
V: TRBV14
DNA: TGTGCCAGCAGCACAGTATCTGGAAACACCATATATTTT
CDR3: CASSTVSGNTIYF

D: -
J: TRBJ2-1
size: once
V: TRBV7-3
DNA: TGTGCCAGCAGCTTGGGGACGTCCTACAATGAGCAGTTCTTC
CDR3: CASSLGTSYNEQFF

D: -
J: TRBJ2-1
size: -
V: TRBV7-8
DNA: TGTGCCAGCAGCTTCTCTCCGACACGCAATGAGCAGTTCTTC
CDR3: CASSFSPTRNEQFF

D: TRBD2
J: TRBJ2-1
size: -
V: TRBV28
DNA: TGTGCCAGCAGTGGGTCGGGGACTAGAGCCTACAATGAGCAGTTCTTC
CDR3: CASSGSGTRAYNEQFF

D: -
J: TRBJ2-5
size: once
V: TRBV5-4
DNA: TGTGCCAGCAGCTTCAATGTAGAGACCCAGTACTTC
CDR3: CASSFNVETQYF

D: -
J: TRBJ2-7
size: -
V: TRBV14
DNA: TGTGCCAGCAGCCAAGACATTGGGTCCCAGCGGGTAACCTACGAGCAGTACTTC
CDR3: CASSQDIGSQRVTYEQYF

D: -
J: TRBJ2-2
size: -
V: TRBV19
DNA: TGTGCCAGTAGTATTCGGACAAACGGTCGGGGGGAGCTGTTTTTT
CDR3: CASSIRTNGRGELFF

D: TRBD2
J: TRBJ2-7
size: -
V: TRBV4-1
DNA: TGCGCCAGCAGACCACTAGCGGGAGTAGGATCCTACGAGCAGTACTTC
CDR3: CASRPLAGVGSYEQYF

D: TRBD1
J: TRBJ1-2
size: -
V: TRBV11-2
DNA: TGTGCCAGCAGCGCACATCAGGGGGCGCATGGCTACACCTTC
CDR3: CASSAHQGAHGYTF

D: TRBD2
J: TRBJ2-5
size: once
V: TRBV5-1
DNA: TGCGCCAGCAGCCTCGGCGGGGGGGAGACCCAGTACTTC
CDR3: CASSLGGGETQYF

D: -
J: TRBJ1-1
size: -
V: TRBV9
DNA: TGTGCCAGCAGCGTAGTGGGGGAGGTGACTGAAGCTTTCTTT
CDR3: CASSVVGEVTEAFF

D: TRBD2
J: TRBJ2-5
size: -
V: TRBV5-4
DNA: TGTGCCAGCAGCTGGGTAGCGGGAGGCAGGGAGACCCAGTACTTC
CDR3: CASSWVAGGRETQYF

D: -
J: TRBJ2-3
size: -
V: TRBV27
DNA: TGTGCCAGCAGTACCCGCGGCCGTACAGATACGCAGTATTTT
CDR3: CASSTRGRTDTQYF

D: -
J: TRBJ1-2
size: -
V: TRBV28
DNA: TGTGCCAGCAGGACGGCTTTTGGTTGGTCCTATGGCTACACCTTC
CDR3: CASRTAFGWSYGYTF

D: TRBD1
J: TRBJ1-1
size: -
V: TRBV11-3
DNA: TGTGCCAGCAGCTTAGGACAGGGGAGTTTTGCTTTCTTT
CDR3: CASSLGQGSFAFF

D: TRBD1
J: TRBJ2-7
size: few
V: TRBV11-2
DNA: TGTGCCAGCAGCCCCAGGGGGGCAGGGGGCGCATACGAGCAGTACTTC
CDR3: CASSPRGAGGAYEQYF

D: -
J: TRBJ1-1
size: once
V: TRBV7-9
DNA: TGTGCCAGCAGCTTTCGTCTGGGAAGGGCTGAAGCTTTCTTT
CDR3: CASSFRLGRAEAFF

D: -
J: TRBJ1-3
size: -
V: TRBV16
DNA: TGTGCCAGCAGCCAAACGAGGACAGTCTCTGGAAACACCATATATTTT
CDR3: CASSQTRTVSGNTIYF

D: TRBD1
J: TRBJ1-2
size: -
V: TRBV6-1
DNA: TGTGCCAGCAGTGAAGAGTTTCCGGCAGGGGGTGGCTACACCTTC
CDR3: CASSEEFPAGGGYTF

D: TRBD2
J: TRBJ2-7
size: -
V: TRBV6-4
DNA: TGTGCCAGCAGGTCCGGGACTAGCGGGACATCCTACGAGCAGTACTTC
CDR3: CASRSGTSGTSYEQYF

D: TRBD1
J: TRBJ2-5
size: large
V: TRBV6-5
DNA: TGTGCCAGCAGTCAGGGACAGAACCAAGAGACCCAGTACTTC
CDR3: CASSQGQNQETQYF

D: -
J: TRBJ1-5
size: -
V: TRBV30
DNA: TGTGCCTGGAGTGTAGGGATCCAAGGGTCTCAGCCCCAGCATTTT
CDR3: CAWSVGIQGSQPQHF

D: -
J: TRBJ2-5
size: -
V: TRBV7-3
DNA: TGTGCCAGCAGCTTCGGCAGGGGTATAGAAGAGACCCAGTACTTC
CDR3: CASSFGRGIEETQYF

D: -
J: TRBJ2-1
size: -
V: TRBV11-3
DNA: TGTGCCAGCAGCTCCGCGAGGGCGCGCTACAATGAGCAGTTCTTC
CDR3: CASSSARARYNEQFF

D: -
J: TRBJ1-1
size: -
V: TRBV5-1
DNA: TGCGCCAGCACCTGGTGGGGGGGCCGGGGAGCTTTCTTT
CDR3: CASTWWGGRGAFF

D: -
J: TRBJ2-1
size: -
V: TRBV30
DNA: TGTGCCTGGAGAGGACCGGCGGGGAATGAGCAGTTCTTC
CDR3: CAWRGPAGNEQFF

D: -
J: TRBJ2-1
size: -
V: TRBV30
DNA: TGTGCCTGGAGTGCTTTAGCTTTCCCCTACAATGAGCAGTTCTTC
CDR3: CAWSALAFPYNEQFF

D: TRBD2
J: TRBJ2-1
size: -
V: TRBV11-2
DNA: TGTGCCAGCACCCCCTCACTAGCGCCGCAGTTCTTC
CDR3: CASTPSLAPQFF

D: -
J: TRBJ1-1
size: -
V: TRBV9
DNA: TGTGCCAGCAGCGTAGTGGGAACAAAGATGAACACTGAAGCTTTCTTT
CDR3: CASSVVGTKMNTEAFF

D: -
J: TRBJ1-2
size: -
V: TRBV5-8
DNA: TGTGCCAGCAGCCCACTCGGGGCAGGGATTAGCTACACCTTC
CDR3: CASSPLGAGISYTF

D: -
J: TRBJ1-1
size: -
V: TRBV7-9
DNA: TGTGCCAGCAGTCTACAGGGCCAGACTGAAGCTTTCTTT
CDR3: CASSLQGQTEAFF

D: TRBD2
J: TRBJ2-5
size: -
V: TRBV7-9
DNA: TGTGCCAGCAGCTTTAGCGGGGGGGGAGAGACCCAGTACTTC
CDR3: CASSFSGGGETQYF

D: TRBD1
J: TRBJ2-5
size: -
V: TRBV7-7
DNA: TGTGCTAGCAGCTTAGGGGGCCGCTCACCGCAAGAGACCCAGTACTTC
CDR3: CASSLGGRSPQETQYF

D: TRBD2
J: TRBJ2-1
size: -
V: TRBV7-9
DNA: TGTGCCAGCAGCTTGTACTTAGCGGGACCATTCAGGGGACATGAGCAGTTCTTC
CDR3: CASSLYLAGPFRGHEQFF

D: TRBD2
J: TRBJ2-2
size: -
V: TRBV9
DNA: TGTGCCAGCAGCACCCGACTAGCGGGGGGGGTCGGGGAGCTGTTTTTT
CDR3: CASSTRLAGGVGELFF

D: -
J: TRBJ1-4
size: once
V: TRBV6-5
DNA: TGTGCCAGCCGACGGGGGATTGGGGAAAAACTGTTTTTT
CDR3: CASRRGIGEKLFF

D: -
J: TRBJ1-2
size: -
V: TRBV5-1
DNA: TGCGCCAGCAGCCCCTCCGGGACGGAGAATGGCTACACCTTC
CDR3: CASSPSGTENGYTF

D: -
J: TRBJ2-1
size: -
V: TRBV6-1
DNA: TGTGCCAGCCACCCCGACGGGTACAATGAGCAGTTCTTC
CDR3: CASHPDGYNEQFF

D: TRBD1
J: TRBJ1-2
size: -
V: TRBV5-1
DNA: TGCGCCAGCAGCACGGGACAGCTAAATGGCTACACCTTC
CDR3: CASSTGQLNGYTF

D: -
J: TRBJ2-7
size: -
V: TRBV10-1
DNA: TGCGCCAGCGGTCCCGATGCTAGCAGACTGAACGCTTACGAGCAGTACTTC
CDR3: CASGPDASRLNAYEQYF

D: -
J: TRBJ2-3
size: -
V: TRBV19
DNA: TGTGCCAGTAGTGGCGCTTGGTATAGCTTTGATACGCAGTATTTT
CDR3: CASSGAWYSFDTQYF

D: TRBD1
J: TRBJ2-2
size: large
V: TRBV25-1
DNA: TGTGCCAGCAGTGGCCGACAGGGGGCTGGCGGGGAGCTGTTTTTT
CDR3: CASSGRQGAGGELFF

D: -
J: TRBJ1-1
size: -
V: TRBV7-8
DNA: TGTGCCAGCAGCTTAGGGTCCTCAAGAACTGAAGCTTTCTTT
CDR3: CASSLGSSRTEAFF

D: -
J: TRBJ2-6
size: -
V: TRBV6-4
DNA: TGTGCCAGCAGTGACTCTTTGGGATCTGGGGCCAACGTCCTGACTTTC
CDR3: CASSDSLGSGANVLTF

D: TRBD1
J: TRBJ2-3
size: -
V: TRBV5-6
DNA: TGTGCCAGCAGCCGAACCGGGACAGCCCACAGCCAGCAGTATTTT
CDR3: CASSRTGTAHSQQYF

D: -
J: TRBJ1-6
size: -
V: TRBV6-1
DNA: TGTGCCAGCAGAGTCGGACCCCTCAATTCACCCCTCCACTTT
CDR3: CASRVGPLNSPLHF

D: TRBD1
J: TRBJ1-1
size: -
V: TRBV29-1
DNA: TGCAGCACCACGACAGGGGGAGGGACTGAAGCTTTCTTT
CDR3: CSTTTGGGTEAFF

D: -
J: TRBJ2-1
size: -
V: TRBV6-1
DNA: TGTGCCAGCAAGGGGGAGGGGATTGAGCAGTTCTTC
CDR3: CASKGEGIEQFF

D: -
J: TRBJ1-1
size: -
V: TRBV28
DNA: TGTGCCAGCAGAACAAAATCTACGCCCCTGTGGGCTGAAGCTTTCTTT
CDR3: CASRTKSTPLWAEAFF

D: -
J: TRBJ2-2
size: -
V: TRBV11-3
DNA: TGTGCCAGCAGCTTAGTAGGGGGACTGCACCGGTTTACCGGGGAGCTGTTTTTT
CDR3: CASSLVGGLHRFTGELFF

D: -
J: TRBJ2-1
size: few
V: TRBV2
DNA: TGTGCCAGCAGTGACCCCGCAGGGACACACGATGAGCAGTTCTTC
CDR3: CASSDPAGTHDEQFF

D: TRBD1
J: TRBJ1-1
size: -
V: TRBV4-1
DNA: TGCGCCAGCTGGGGGCAGGGGGACACTGAAGCTTTCTTT
CDR3: CASWGQGDTEAFF

D: TRBD1
J: TRBJ2-4
size: -
V: TRBV6-6
DNA: TGTGCCAGCAGCTCACAGGGGGCGGCCAAAAACATTCAGTACTTC
CDR3: CASSSQGAAKNIQYF

D: -
J: TRBJ1-1
size: -
V: TRBV4-2
DNA: TGTGCCAGCAGCCAAGGGCGCCACGGGAGCACTGAAGCTTTCTTT
CDR3: CASSQGRHGSTEAFF

D: -
J: TRBJ2-2
size: -
V: TRBV21-1
DNA: TGTGCCAGCAGCAAAAGATTTTCGGACCATAAGAACACCGGGGAGCTGTTTTTT
CDR3: CASSKRFSDHKNTGELFF

D: -
J: TRBJ1-4
size: few
V: TRBV11-3
DNA: TGTGCCAGCAGCTTAAGAGGCATACTAACTAATGAAAAACTGTTTTTT
CDR3: CASSLRGILTNEKLFF